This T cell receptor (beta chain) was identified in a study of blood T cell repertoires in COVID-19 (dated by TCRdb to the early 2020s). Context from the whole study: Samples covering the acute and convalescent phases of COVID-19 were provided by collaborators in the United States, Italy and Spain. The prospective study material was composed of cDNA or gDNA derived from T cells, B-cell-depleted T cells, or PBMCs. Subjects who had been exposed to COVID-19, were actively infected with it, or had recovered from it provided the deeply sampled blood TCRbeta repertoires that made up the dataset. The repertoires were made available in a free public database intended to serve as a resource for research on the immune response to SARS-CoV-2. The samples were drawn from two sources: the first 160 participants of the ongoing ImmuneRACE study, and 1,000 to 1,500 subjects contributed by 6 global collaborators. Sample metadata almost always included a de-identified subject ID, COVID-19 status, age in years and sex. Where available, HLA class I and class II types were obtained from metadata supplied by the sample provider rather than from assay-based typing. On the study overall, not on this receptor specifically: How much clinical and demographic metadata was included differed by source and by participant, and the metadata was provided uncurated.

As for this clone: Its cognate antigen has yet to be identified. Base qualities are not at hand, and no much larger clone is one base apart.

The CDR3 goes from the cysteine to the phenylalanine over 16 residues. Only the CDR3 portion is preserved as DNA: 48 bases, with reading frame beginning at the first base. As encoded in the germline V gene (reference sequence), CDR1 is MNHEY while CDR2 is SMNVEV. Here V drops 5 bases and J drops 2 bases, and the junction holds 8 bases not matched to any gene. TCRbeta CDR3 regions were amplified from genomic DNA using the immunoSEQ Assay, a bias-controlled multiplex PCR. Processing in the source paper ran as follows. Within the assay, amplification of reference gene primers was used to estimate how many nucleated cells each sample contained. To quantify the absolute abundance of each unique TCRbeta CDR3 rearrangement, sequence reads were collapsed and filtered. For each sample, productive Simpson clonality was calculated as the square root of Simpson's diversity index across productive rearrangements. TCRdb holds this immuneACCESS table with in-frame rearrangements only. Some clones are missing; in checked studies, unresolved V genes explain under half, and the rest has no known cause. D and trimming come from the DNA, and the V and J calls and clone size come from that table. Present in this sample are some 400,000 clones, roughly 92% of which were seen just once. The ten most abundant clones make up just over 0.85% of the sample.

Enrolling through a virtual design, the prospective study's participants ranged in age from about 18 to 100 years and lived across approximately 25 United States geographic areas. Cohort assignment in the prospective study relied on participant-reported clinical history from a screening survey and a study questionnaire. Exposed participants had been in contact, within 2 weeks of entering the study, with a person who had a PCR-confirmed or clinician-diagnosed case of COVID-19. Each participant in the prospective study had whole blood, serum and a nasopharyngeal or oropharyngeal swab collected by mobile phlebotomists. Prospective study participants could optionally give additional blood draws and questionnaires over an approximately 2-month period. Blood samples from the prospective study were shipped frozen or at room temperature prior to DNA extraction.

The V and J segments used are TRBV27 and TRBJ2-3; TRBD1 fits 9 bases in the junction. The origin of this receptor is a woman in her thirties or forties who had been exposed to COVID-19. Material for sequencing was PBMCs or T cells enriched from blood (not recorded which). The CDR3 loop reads CASSPWDRALTDTQYF. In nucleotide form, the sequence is TGTGCCAGCAGTCCGTGGGACAGGGCCCTCACAGATACGCAGTATTTT.